This T cell receptor beta chain was obtained from a study of blood T cell repertoires in COVID-19. Produced via immunoSEQ multiplex PCR; TCRdb's table is partial and in-frame only. The sample consists of roughly 100,000 clones, more than 65% of them appearing once. This clone was counted a few times. This receptor was identified in a woman of 80 years or more with active or convalescent COVID-19. The sequencing input was peripheral blood.

CDR3 loop: CASTPERGGWSEQYF. The CDR3 DNA reads TGTGCCAGCACCCCCGAGAGGGGAGGTTGGTCCGAGCAGTACTTC. This chain uses TRBV6-6 with TRBJ2-7; weak D call: TRBD2 (6 bases). The V gene's germline CDR1 is MNHNY and CDR2 SVGAGI (reference sequence). V lost 7 bases and J lost 6, with 22 bases in between. This CDR3 is 15 amino acids long.